Shown below are 7 T cell receptor beta chains from a single sample sequenced in a study of OX40 agonist ivuxolimab in advanced cancers. Preparation of the library involved the immunoSEQ multiplex PCR assay. In TCRdb, the immuneACCESS table is reduced to in-frame sequences with V and J assigned. These tables do not hold every clone; where another copy was compared, an unresolved V gene accounts for under half, and the others remain unexplained. Across this sample there are roughly 26,000 clones, with around 75% seen only once. The ten largest clones add up to around 13% of the sample. Sample: CD4+ or CD8+ T cells sorted from blood, taken in a trial of the OX40 agonist ivuxolimab. The receptor source for this set is an adult with an advanced solid tumor such as melanoma, head and neck, liver or kidney cancer.

V usage is TRBV19 and J usage is TRBJ2-7, with 8 bases identical to TRBD1. The J segment lost 6 bases and the V segment lost 7 bases, leaving 14 bases of the junction unmatched. Germline assignment: CDR1 LNHDA and CDR2 SQIVND (reference sequence). This CDR3 spans 15 amino acids. For the CDR3, the DNA is TGTGCCAGTATAGGTCGGACAGGGTCCGATAGCGAGCAGTACTTC. Translation: CASIGRTGSDSEQYF.

The chain recombines TRBV5-5 with TRBJ1-5, with D possibly matching TRBD1 (6 bases). V was cut by 3 bases and J by 1 base, with 14 bases left in between. Germline CDR1 is SGHKS and CDR2 is YYEKEE (reference sequence). The CDR3 loop spans 16 amino acids. The CDR3, as DNA: TGTGCCAGCAGCTCGGGGCAGGGGAGAAGCAATCAGCCCCAGCATTTT. Its translation: CASSSGQGRSNQPQHF.

Relative to its sample, this clone is medium-sized. V and J are TRBV27 and TRBJ1-2; D not certain. Germline V CDR1 and CDR2: MNHEY, SMNVEV (reference sequence). This CDR3 comprises 12 residues. The V and J ends lost 6 bases and 5 bases respectively, with 10 bases between them. The CDR3 sequence is CASRAEDYGYTF. The CDR3 bases are TGTGCCAGCAGGGCGGAGGATTATGGCTACACCTTC.

The genes are TRBV11-3 and TRBJ1-1; D is unresolved. The germline V and J ends were trimmed by 5 bases and 6 bases, with 13 bases remaining between them. CDR3 length equals 13 residues. Germline CDR1 and CDR2: SGHNT and YENEEA. The CDR3 sequence is CASSKTGRAEAFF. The CDR3 DNA follows: TGTGCCAGCAGCAAGACGGGTCGGGCTGAAGCTTTCTTT.

CDR3 loop: CASSEGDRVGYTF. DNA of the CDR3: TGTGCCAGCAGTGAAGGGGACAGGGTTGGCTACACCTTC. The V call is TRBV2, the J call TRBJ1-2; TRBD1 matches 9 bases. Germline values: CDR1 SNHLY, CDR2 FYNNEI. Trimming cost V 1 base and J 7 bases; bases outside gene matches: 1. The CDR3 runs 13 residues.

The chain joins TRBV6-5 to TRBJ1-1; D is unclear. V dropped 2 bases and J dropped 11 bases, with 21 bases sitting between them. The CDR3 is 15 amino acids. Germline values: CDR1 MNHEY, CDR2 SVGAGI. CDR3 sequence reads: CASSYTPGRKSGAFF. The CDR3 DNA reads TGTGCCAGCAGTTACACCCCTGGACGCAAGAGTGGGGCTTTCTTT.

This clone was recorded a few times. This chain connects TRBV7-6 to TRBJ1-3; TRBD1 matches 12 bases. Germline CDR1 reads SGHVS; CDR2 reads FNYEAQ. Trimming at V came to 1 base and at J to 5 bases, leaving 12 bases not matched to a gene. This CDR3 has 19 amino acids. In nucleotides, the CDR3 is TGTGCCAGCAGCTTAGAGTTAAGGCCGGGACAGGGGGCGAGAAACACCATATATTTT. It codes for CASSLELRPGQGARNTIYF. Looking up the rest from reference TRBV7-6 and TRBJ1-3 gives the full variable domain: GAGVSQSPRYKVTKRGQDVALRCDPISGHVSLYWYRQALGQGPEFLTYFNYEAQQDKSGLPNDRFSAERPEGSISTLTIQRTEQRDSAMYRCASSLELRPGQGARNTIYFGEGSWLTVV.